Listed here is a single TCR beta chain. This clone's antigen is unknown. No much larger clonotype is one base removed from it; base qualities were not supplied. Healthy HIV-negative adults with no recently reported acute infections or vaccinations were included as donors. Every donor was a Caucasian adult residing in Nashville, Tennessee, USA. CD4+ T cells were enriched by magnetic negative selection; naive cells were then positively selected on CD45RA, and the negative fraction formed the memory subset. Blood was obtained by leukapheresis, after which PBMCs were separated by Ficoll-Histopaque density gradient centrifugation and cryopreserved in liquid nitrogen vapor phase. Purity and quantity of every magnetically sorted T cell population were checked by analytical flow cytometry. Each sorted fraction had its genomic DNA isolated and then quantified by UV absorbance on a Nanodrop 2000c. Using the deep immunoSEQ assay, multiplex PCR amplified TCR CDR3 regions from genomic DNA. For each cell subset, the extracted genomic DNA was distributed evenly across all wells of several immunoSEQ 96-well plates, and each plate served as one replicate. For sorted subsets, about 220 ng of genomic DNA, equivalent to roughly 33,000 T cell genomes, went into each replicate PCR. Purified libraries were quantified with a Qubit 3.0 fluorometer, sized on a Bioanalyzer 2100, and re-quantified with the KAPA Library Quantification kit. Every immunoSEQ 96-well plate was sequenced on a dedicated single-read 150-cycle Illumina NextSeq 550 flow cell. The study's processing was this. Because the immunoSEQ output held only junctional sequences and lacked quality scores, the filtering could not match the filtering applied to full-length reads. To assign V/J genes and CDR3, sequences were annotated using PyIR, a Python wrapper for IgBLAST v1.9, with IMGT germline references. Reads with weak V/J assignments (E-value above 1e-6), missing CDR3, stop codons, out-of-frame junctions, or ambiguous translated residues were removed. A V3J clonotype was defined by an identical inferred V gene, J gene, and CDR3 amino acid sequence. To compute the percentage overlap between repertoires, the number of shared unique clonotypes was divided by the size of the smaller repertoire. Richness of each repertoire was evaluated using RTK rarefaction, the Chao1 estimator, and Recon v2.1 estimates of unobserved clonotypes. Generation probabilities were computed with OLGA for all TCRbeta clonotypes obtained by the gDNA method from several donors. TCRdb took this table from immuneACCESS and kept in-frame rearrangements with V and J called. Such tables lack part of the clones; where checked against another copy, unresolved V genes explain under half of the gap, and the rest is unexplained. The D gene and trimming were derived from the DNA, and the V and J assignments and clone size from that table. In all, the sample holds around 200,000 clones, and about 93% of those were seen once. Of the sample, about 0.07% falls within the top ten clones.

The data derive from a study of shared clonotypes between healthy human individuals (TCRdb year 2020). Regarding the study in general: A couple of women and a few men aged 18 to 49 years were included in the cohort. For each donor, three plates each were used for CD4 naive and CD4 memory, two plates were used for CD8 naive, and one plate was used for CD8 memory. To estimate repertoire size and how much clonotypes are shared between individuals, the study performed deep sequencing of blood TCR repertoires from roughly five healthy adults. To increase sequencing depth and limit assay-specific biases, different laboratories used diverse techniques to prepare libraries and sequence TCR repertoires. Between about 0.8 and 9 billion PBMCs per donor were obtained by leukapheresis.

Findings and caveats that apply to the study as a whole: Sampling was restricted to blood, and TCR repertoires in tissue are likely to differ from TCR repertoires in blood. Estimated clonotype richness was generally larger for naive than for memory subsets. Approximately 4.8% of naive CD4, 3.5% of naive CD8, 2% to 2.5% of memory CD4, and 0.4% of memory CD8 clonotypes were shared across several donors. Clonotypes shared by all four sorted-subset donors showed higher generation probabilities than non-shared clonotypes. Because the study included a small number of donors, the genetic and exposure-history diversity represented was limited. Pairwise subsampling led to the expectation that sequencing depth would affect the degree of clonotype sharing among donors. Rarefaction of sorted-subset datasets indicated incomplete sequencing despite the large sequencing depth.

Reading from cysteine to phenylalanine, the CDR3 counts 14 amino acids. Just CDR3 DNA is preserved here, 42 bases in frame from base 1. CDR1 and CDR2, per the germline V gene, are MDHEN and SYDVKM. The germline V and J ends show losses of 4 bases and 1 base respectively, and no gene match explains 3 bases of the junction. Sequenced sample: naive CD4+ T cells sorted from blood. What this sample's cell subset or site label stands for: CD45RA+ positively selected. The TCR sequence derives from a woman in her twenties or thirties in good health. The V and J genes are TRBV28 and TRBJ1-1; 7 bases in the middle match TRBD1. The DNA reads TGTGCCAGCAGTTGGTGGACAGGGAACACTGAAGCTTTCTTT. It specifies CASSWWTGNTEAFF.